Listed below are T cell receptor beta chains from one sample, sequenced in a study of blood T cell repertoires in COVID-19. Produced via immunoSEQ multiplex PCR; TCRdb's table is partial and in-frame only. This sample yields around 64,000 clones, of which roughly 87% are seen a single time; 4.5% to 6% belongs to the top ten. Sequencing was performed on peripheral blood. Receptors were obtained from a man at least 80 years old in a cohort sampled during active COVID-19. Both conserved end residues are part of each CDR3. The order of the fields is clone size, J gene, V gene, D gene, CDR3 DNA, CDR3 protein. The D gene is left open where the match is weak. Clone size is given for some rows only: seen once, a few or many times, or a class if the clone is expanded.

clone_size: .
j_call: TRBJ2-5
v_call: TRBV6-5
d_call: .
cdr3_nt: TGTGCCAGCACCTTGAACCAGGGTGGGGAGACCCAGTACTTC
cdr3_aa: CASTLNQGGETQYF

clone_size: .
j_call: TRBJ1-1
v_call: TRBV9
d_call: TRBD1
cdr3_nt: TGTGCCAGCAGCGTAGGCCCAGGGGGCTGGACTGAAGCTTTCTTT
cdr3_aa: CASSVGPGGWTEAFF

clone_size: .
j_call: TRBJ2-2
v_call: TRBV5-4
d_call: .
cdr3_nt: TGTGCCAGCAGCTTCCAGGGGCAAAACACCGGGGAGCTGTTTTTT
cdr3_aa: CASSFQGQNTGELFF

clone_size: .
j_call: TRBJ1-2
v_call: TRBV2
d_call: .
cdr3_nt: TGTGCCATCCCGGGGGACCGATCCAACTATGGCTACACCTTC
cdr3_aa: CAIPGDRSNYGYTF

clone_size: .
j_call: TRBJ2-3
v_call: TRBV18
d_call: TRBD2
cdr3_nt: TGTGCCAGCTCACCACCCGGACTAGCGGGCACAGATACGCAGTATTTT
cdr3_aa: CASSPPGLAGTDTQYF

clone_size: few
j_call: TRBJ1-5
v_call: TRBV7-8
d_call: TRBD1
cdr3_nt: TGTGCCAGCAGCCGCAGACAGGGATTAAGCAATCAGCCCCAGCATTTT
cdr3_aa: CASSRRQGLSNQPQHF

clone_size: once
j_call: TRBJ2-2
v_call: TRBV19
d_call: .
cdr3_nt: TGTGCCAGTAGTACCTTGGGCCCCAGGAACACCGGGGAGCTGTTTTTT
cdr3_aa: CASSTLGPRNTGELFF

clone_size: .
j_call: TRBJ2-7
v_call: TRBV19
d_call: TRBD1
cdr3_nt: TGTGCCAGTAGTGCCCCAGGGGGCGCGGGCGAGCAGTACTTC
cdr3_aa: CASSAPGGAGEQYF

clone_size: .
j_call: TRBJ1-1
v_call: TRBV5-1
d_call: .
cdr3_nt: TGCGCCAGCAGCCGAGGACAGCCCGTGAACACTGAAGCTTTCTTT
cdr3_aa: CASSRGQPVNTEAFF

clone_size: .
j_call: TRBJ2-7
v_call: TRBV2
d_call: TRBD1
cdr3_nt: TGTGCCAGCAGTGTCGGGACAGGGTACTACGAGCAGTACTTC
cdr3_aa: CASSVGTGYYEQYF

clone_size: .
j_call: TRBJ2-2
v_call: TRBV2
d_call: .
cdr3_nt: TGTGCCACCAGCGATTCTGACAGTCACACCGGGGAGCTGTTTTTT
cdr3_aa: CATSDSDSHTGELFF

clone_size: .
j_call: TRBJ2-3
v_call: TRBV9
d_call: TRBD2
cdr3_nt: TGTGCCAGCAGCACCGGGACTAGCGGTAGAGCGGCAGATACGCAGTATTTT
cdr3_aa: CASSTGTSGRAADTQYF

clone_size: .
j_call: TRBJ2-3
v_call: TRBV5-6
d_call: TRBD1
cdr3_nt: TGTGCCAGCAGCTTGCCCCAGGGGGACACGCAGTATTTT
cdr3_aa: CASSLPQGDTQYF

clone_size: .
j_call: TRBJ2-1
v_call: TRBV19
d_call: TRBD2
cdr3_nt: TGTGCCAGTAGTGCACTAGCGGCTTACAATGAGCAGTTCTTC
cdr3_aa: CASSALAAYNEQFF

clone_size: .
j_call: TRBJ2-2
v_call: TRBV7-9
d_call: .
cdr3_nt: TGTGCCAGCAGCTCGTACCCGACACTTAGCACCGGGGAGCTGTTTTTT
cdr3_aa: CASSSYPTLSTGELFF

clone_size: .
j_call: TRBJ1-4
v_call: TRBV5-6
d_call: TRBD1
cdr3_nt: TGTGCCAGCAGCTTGGATAGGGGGCTGACAGGAGAAAAACTGTTTTTT
cdr3_aa: CASSLDRGLTGEKLFF

clone_size: .
j_call: TRBJ1-4
v_call: TRBV27
d_call: .
cdr3_nt: TGTGCCAGCCGACGGGGGGTTAACGAAAAACTGTTTTTT
cdr3_aa: CASRRGVNEKLFF

clone_size: .
j_call: TRBJ1-6
v_call: TRBV12-3/TRBV12-4
d_call: .
cdr3_nt: TGTGCCAGCAGTTCCACAGGGAATTCACCCCTCCACTTT
cdr3_aa: CASSSTGNSPLHF

clone_size: .
j_call: TRBJ2-7
v_call: TRBV6-6
d_call: TRBD1
cdr3_nt: TGTGCCAGCAGTCTTCTGGGACAGGGCTACCACGAGCAGTACTTC
cdr3_aa: CASSLLGQGYHEQYF

clone_size: .
j_call: TRBJ1-6
v_call: TRBV20-1
d_call: TRBD1
cdr3_nt: TGCAGTGCTAGTCGGGACAGGGTAAATTCACCCCTCCACTTT
cdr3_aa: CSASRDRVNSPLHF

clone_size: .
j_call: TRBJ2-4
v_call: TRBV7-2
d_call: TRBD2
cdr3_nt: TGTGCCAGCAGCTCCCTAGCGGGGGGGACCCTCTCCGAAAACATTCAGTACTTC
cdr3_aa: CASSSLAGGTLSENIQYF

clone_size: once
j_call: TRBJ1-1
v_call: TRBV29-1
d_call: .
cdr3_nt: TGCAGCGCTGAAGCGTCTCTTGGGACACTAGAGGAAGCTTTCTTT
cdr3_aa: CSAEASLGTLEEAFF

clone_size: .
j_call: TRBJ2-1
v_call: TRBV19
d_call: TRBD2
cdr3_nt: TGTGCCAGTAGTATAGATATGGGACTAGCGGGAATTGGTGAGCAGTTCTTC
cdr3_aa: CASSIDMGLAGIGEQFF

clone_size: .
j_call: TRBJ2-7
v_call: TRBV13
d_call: TRBD1
cdr3_nt: TGTGCCAGCAGGAAGGCAGGGGGCTGGTACGAGCAGTACTTC
cdr3_aa: CASRKAGGWYEQYF

clone_size: .
j_call: TRBJ1-1
v_call: TRBV25-1
d_call: TRBD1
cdr3_nt: TGTGCCAGCAGTATGACAGGGGTCACTGAAGCTTTCTTT
cdr3_aa: CASSMTGVTEAFF

clone_size: .
j_call: TRBJ2-1
v_call: TRBV15
d_call: .
cdr3_nt: TGTGCCACCAGCAGGGGGTCTGATAGCGGCAATGAGCAGTTCTTC
cdr3_aa: CATSRGSDSGNEQFF

clone_size: few
j_call: TRBJ1-1
v_call: TRBV5-4
d_call: .
cdr3_nt: TGTGCCAGCAGCTTGTCCAGAACGCCTGAAGCTTTCTTT
cdr3_aa: CASSLSRTPEAFF

clone_size: .
j_call: TRBJ2-3
v_call: TRBV6-1
d_call: TRBD1
cdr3_nt: TGTGCCAGCAGTGAACAGGGGGCGAGGACAGATACGCAGTATTTT
cdr3_aa: CASSEQGARTDTQYF

clone_size: .
j_call: TRBJ1-1
v_call: TRBV3-1/TRBV3-2
d_call: .
cdr3_nt: TGTGCCAGCAGCCAGGCAGGGACAACTGAAGCTTTCTTT
cdr3_aa: CASSQAGTTEAFF

clone_size: .
j_call: TRBJ2-1
v_call: TRBV7-8
d_call: .
cdr3_nt: TGTGCCAGCAGCCAAACGGGACTTGCGATCAATGAGCAGTTCTTC
cdr3_aa: CASSQTGLAINEQFF

clone_size: .
j_call: TRBJ1-3
v_call: TRBV6-2/TRBV6-3
d_call: TRBD1
cdr3_nt: TGTGCCAGCAGTTACCTTTCGGGACAGGCGTTTTCTGGAAACACCATATATTTT
cdr3_aa: CASSYLSGQAFSGNTIYF

clone_size: .
j_call: TRBJ2-1
v_call: TRBV7-3
d_call: .
cdr3_nt: TGTGCCAGCAGCTTTGGGACTGGCACGATCTCCTACAATGAGCAGTTCTTC
cdr3_aa: CASSFGTGTISYNEQFF

clone_size: once
j_call: TRBJ2-3
v_call: TRBV6-1
d_call: .
cdr3_nt: TGTGCCAGCAGTGAATTATCAGGCCGCTCGGCAGATACGCAGTATTTT
cdr3_aa: CASSELSGRSADTQYF

clone_size: .
j_call: TRBJ2-3
v_call: TRBV2
d_call: TRBD1
cdr3_nt: TGTGCCATTAAAGGACAGGATAGCACAGATACGCAGTATTTT
cdr3_aa: CAIKGQDSTDTQYF

clone_size: .
j_call: TRBJ1-2
v_call: TRBV6-5
d_call: .
cdr3_nt: TGTGCCAGCAGTTACTCTCAGTCTTATGGCTACACCTTC
cdr3_aa: CASSYSQSYGYTF

clone_size: few
j_call: TRBJ2-2
v_call: TRBV18
d_call: .
cdr3_nt: TGTGCCAGCTCACCCCCGTTGAACACCGGGGAGCTGTTTTTT
cdr3_aa: CASSPPLNTGELFF

clone_size: .
j_call: TRBJ2-1
v_call: TRBV3-1/TRBV3-2
d_call: TRBD2
cdr3_nt: TGTGCCAGCAGCCAAGTGGTAGCGGGGGGGCGCGAGCAGTTCTTC
cdr3_aa: CASSQVVAGGREQFF

clone_size: .
j_call: TRBJ1-5
v_call: TRBV5-5
d_call: .
cdr3_nt: TGTGCCAGCAGCTCGGGTCTCCTCAATCAGCCCCAGCATTTT
cdr3_aa: CASSSGLLNQPQHF

clone_size: .
j_call: TRBJ2-7
v_call: TRBV19
d_call: TRBD1
cdr3_nt: TGTGCCAGTAGTATAGGGACAGGGCCCTACGAGCAGTACTTC
cdr3_aa: CASSIGTGPYEQYF

clone_size: .
j_call: TRBJ2-2
v_call: TRBV2
d_call: .
cdr3_nt: TGTGCCAGCAGTGAATACCCCACGCGGACCGGGGAGCTGTTTTTT
cdr3_aa: CASSEYPTRTGELFF

clone_size: .
j_call: TRBJ2-3
v_call: TRBV18
d_call: TRBD2
cdr3_nt: TGTGCCAGCTCACCGCCGGGACTAGCGGGGGGTAGCACAGATACGCAGTATTTT
cdr3_aa: CASSPPGLAGGSTDTQYF

clone_size: .
j_call: TRBJ2-7
v_call: TRBV23-1
d_call: .
cdr3_nt: TGCGCCAGCAGTCAGTCTACAGGGACTAAGCAAGCCTACGAGCAGTACTTC
cdr3_aa: CASSQSTGTKQAYEQYF

clone_size: .
j_call: TRBJ2-1
v_call: TRBV7-3
d_call: .
cdr3_nt: TGTGCCAGCAGCCTACGGGGGACGACTTACAATGAGCAGTTCTTC
cdr3_aa: CASSLRGTTYNEQFF

clone_size: .
j_call: TRBJ2-7
v_call: TRBV12-3/TRBV12-4
d_call: TRBD2
cdr3_nt: TGTGCCAGCAGTCTAAGCGGGAGCGGAGAGCAGTACTTC
cdr3_aa: CASSLSGSGEQYF

clone_size: .
j_call: TRBJ1-4
v_call: TRBV4-2
d_call: TRBD1
cdr3_nt: TGTGCCAGCAGCCGACTGGGACAGGGGGATGAAAAACTGTTTTTT
cdr3_aa: CASSRLGQGDEKLFF

clone_size: .
j_call: TRBJ2-7
v_call: TRBV6-5
d_call: TRBD2
cdr3_nt: TGTGCCAGCAGTTACGGGTTTAGCGGGAGATCACTCGAGCAGTACTTC
cdr3_aa: CASSYGFSGRSLEQYF